The next 13 T cell receptor beta chains were all read from a single sample in a study of blood T cells in healthy people across ages (dated by TCRdb to 2014 to 2015). The method behind the library was 5' RACE. The listed sequencing device is Illumina HiSeq 2500. A second PCR of roughly 6 to 12 cycles was run with a J-beta primer mix and a sample-barcoded 5' primer. TCRdb cleaned the public reads at Q25 with fastp, built clones with MiXCR and kept in-frame beta chains. Rows are combined by CDR3 protein, so each entry shows the most common genes and DNA. The sample yields 850,000 to 1,000,000 distinct CDR3 sequences; under 50% were counted once. Clones ranked in the top ten supply roughly 13% of the sample. Sequenced: blood. The origin of the receptors is a man between 25 and 39 years old in good health.

The V and J genes are TRBV5-1 and TRBJ1-1; a possible D gene is TRBD1 (5 bases). The CDR3 contains 14 residues. The V end lost 4 bases, the J end lost 4 bases, and 14 bases lay between the germline ends. CDR1 is SGHRS, CDR2 YFSETQ, per germline. This chain's CDR3 is CASSLQAPGTEAFF. The CDR3 DNA reads as TGCGCCAGCAGCCTACAGGCCCCGGGCACTGAAGCTTTCTTT.

This clonotype was seen only a few times. The V gene is TRBV2, the J gene TRBJ1-1; D unclear. Germline values: CDR1 SNHLY, CDR2 FYNNEI. V was trimmed by 4 bases and J by 4 bases, leaving 7 bases between them. This CDR3 comprises 12 residues. CDR3 loop: CASSVGFTEAFF. CDR3 nucleotide sequence: TGTGCCAGCAGTGTGGGTTTCACTGAAGCTTTCTTT.

To note about this clonotype: One junction end does not reproduce the germline sequence, and a read error may be involved. This sequence joins TRBV7-2 and TRBJ1-3, with a tentative D call TRBD1 (6 bases). The CDR3 has 15 residues. In germline, CDR1 is SGHTA, CDR2 FQGNSA. The CDR3 sequence is CASSFVGGQGSTIYF. CDR3 DNA sequence: TGTGCCAGCAGCTTTGTCGGGGGGCAAGGAAGCACCATATATTTT.

The chain links TRBV18 to TRBJ1-6; D is ambiguous. Germline-derived CDR1 and CDR2 are KGHSH and LQKENI. V was pared by 2 bases and J by 5 bases, with 10 bases between. CDR3 length equals 15 residues. CDR3 in amino acids: CASSPGRADNSPLHF. In nucleotides, the CDR3 is TGTGCCAGCTCACCAGGTCGGGCAGATAATTCACCCCTCCACTTT.

The chain employs TRBV28 and TRBJ1-2; 8 bases align to TRBD1. Germline assignment: CDR1 MDHEN and CDR2 SYDVKM. J was trimmed by 0 bases and V by 8 bases; bases with no gene match: 5. The CDR3 consists of 14 residues. The CDR3 nucleotides are TGTGCCAGCGCCCGACAGGGGTCTAACTATGGCTACACCTTC. This translates into CASARQGSNYGYTF.

This clonotype was detected a few times. This chain links TRBV9 with TRBJ1-4; D is unresolved. V lost 0 bases, J lost 7 bases, and 13 bases lay in between. The CDR3 loop spans 15 amino acids. Per the germline V gene, CDR1 is SGDLS and CDR2 is YYNGEE. CDR3 sequence (DNA): TGTGCCAGCAGCGTAGGGCAGTCGGAAGGTGAAAAACTGTTTTTT. Translating gives CASSVGQSEGEKLFF.

The chain uses TRBV6-1 and TRBJ1-5, with D hard to call. This CDR3 region has 14 residues. The V gene lost 6 bases and the J gene lost 5 bases, with 14 bases spanning the gap. CDR1 is MNHNS and CDR2 is SASEGT in the germline V gene. The CDR3 region has the DNA TGTGCCAGCAGCCCTCTCTCCTGGGATCAGCCCCAGCATTTT. It translates to CASSPLSWDQPQHF.

As DNA, the CDR3 is TGTGCCAGCAGTGATCTTACACAGGGCACAGATACGCAGTATTTT. Amino acid sequence: CASSDLTQGTDTQYF. The J gene is TRBJ2-3, the V gene TRBV25-1; D might be TRBD1 (5 bases). Looked up from germline, CDR1 is MGHDK and CDR2 is SYGVNS. The CDR3 consists of 15 residues. Trimming took 3 bases from V and 1 from J, leaving 11 bases between them. The whole variable domain, filled in from reference TRBV25-1 and TRBJ2-3, reads EADIYQTPRYLVIGTGKKITLECSQTMGHDKMYWYQQDPGMELHLIHYSYGVNSTEKGDLSSESTVSRIRTEHFPLTLESARPSHTSQYLCASSDLTQGTDTQYFGPGTRLTVL.

The rearrangement joins TRBV5-1 to TRBJ2-3; maybe TRBD2 (6 bases). CDR3 length: 14 residues. Trimming took off 0 bases at V and 5 bases at J, with 10 bases between the two ends. Germline lookup yields CDR1 SGHRS and CDR2 YFSETQ. CDR3 protein: CASSLVGGVDTQYF. In nucleotides, the CDR3 is TGCGCCAGCAGCTTGGTGGGCGGGGTAGATACGCAGTATTTT.

V is TRBV9 and J is TRBJ2-3; D may correspond to TRBD1 or TRBD2 (5 bases each). The CDR3 totals 15 residues. Germline assignment: CDR1 SGDLS and CDR2 YYNGEE. Deletions cut 3 bases from V and 2 bases from J, with 13 bases between. CDR3 bases: TGTGCCAGCAGCGCCCGGGACGGACACACAGATACGCAGTATTTT. Protein product: CASSARDGHTDTQYF.

This clonotype has more than one count but fewer than ten. The chain uses TRBV29-1 and TRBJ2-7; 7 nucleotides line up with TRBD1. CDR1 is SQVTM, CDR2 ANQGSEA, per germline. Trimming cost V 5 bases and J 6 bases; bases outside gene matches: 10. The length of the CDR3 is 13 residues. The CDR3 loop reads CSVTQDRPREQYF. As DNA, the CDR3 is TGCAGCGTTACCCAGGACAGGCCACGCGAGCAGTACTTC.

The chain carries TRBV11-3 and TRBJ2-1; the D is unclear. Germline V gene sequence: CDR1 SGHNT, CDR2 YENEEA. The CDR3 loop spans 16 amino acids. Deletions cut 1 base from V and 3 bases from J, with 13 bases between. As DNA, the CDR3 is TGTGCCAGCAGCTTAGGGTCCGGGCCCGGCTACAATGAGCAGTTCTTC. Translating it yields CASSLGSGPGYNEQFF.

Details on this clonotype: Just one base apart from a much larger clone, this may be a read error. This sequence joins TRBV6-2 or TRBV6-3 and TRBJ2-5; D is unresolved. Germline loops: CDR1 MNHEY, CDR2 SVGEGT. CDR3 length equals 14 residues. Deletions cut 0 bases from V and 4 bases from J, with 9 bases between. The CDR3 reads CASSYSKATETQYF. The DNA for the CDR3 is TGTGCCAGCAGTTACTCGAAGGCAACAGAGACCCAGTACTTC.